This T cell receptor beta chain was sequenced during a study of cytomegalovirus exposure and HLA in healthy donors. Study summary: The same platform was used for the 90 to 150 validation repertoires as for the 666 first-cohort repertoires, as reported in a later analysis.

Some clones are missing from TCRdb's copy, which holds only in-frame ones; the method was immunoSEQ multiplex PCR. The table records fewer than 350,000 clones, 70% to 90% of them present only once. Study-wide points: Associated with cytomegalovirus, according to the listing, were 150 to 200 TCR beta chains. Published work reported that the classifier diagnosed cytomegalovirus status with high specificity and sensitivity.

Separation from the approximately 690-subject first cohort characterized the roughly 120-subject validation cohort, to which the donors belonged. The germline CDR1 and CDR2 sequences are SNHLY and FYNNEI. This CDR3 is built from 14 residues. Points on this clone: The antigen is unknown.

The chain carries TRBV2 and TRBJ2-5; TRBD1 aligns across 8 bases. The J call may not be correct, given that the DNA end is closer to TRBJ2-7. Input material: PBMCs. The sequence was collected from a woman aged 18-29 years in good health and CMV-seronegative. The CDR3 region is CASRLDREYAEQYF. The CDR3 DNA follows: TGTGCCAGCAGACTGGACAGGGAGTATGCCGAGCAGTACTTC.